A selection of T cell receptor beta chains follows, all from one sample in a study of identical twins. Via MiXCR, TCRdb re-called the 5' RACE reads, giving one row per CDR3 protein. In the table there are 500,000 to 550,000 distinct CDR3 sequences, approximately 22% of which are singletons. This sample also belongs to another study, concerning T cells expressing NK-cell markers.

Source material: CD4+ T cells sorted from blood. These receptors all stem from a woman in her late teens or twenties in good health. The CDR3 runs from the conserved cysteine through the conserved F or W. A D gene is named only where the DNA matches it firmly. Size tells how often a clone was seen (once, few, many) or the class of an expanded clone, and some rows leave it out.

j_call d_call clone_size v_call cdr3_nt cdr3_aa
TRBJ2-5 - once TRBV2 TGTGCCAGTGGGGGGACCAAAGAGACCCAGTACTTC CASGGTKETQYF
TRBJ2-3 TRBD1 few TRBV7-6 TGTGCCAGCAGCTTAGTATTCTCGGGACAGGGCACAGATACGCAGTATTTT CASSLVFSGQGTDTQYF
TRBJ1-4 - - TRBV7-6 TGTGCCAGCAGCTTCTATCTGGGGGCTAATGAAAAACTGTTTTTT CASSFYLGANEKLFF
TRBJ2-7 TRBD2 - TRBV20-1 TGCAGTGCTAGACGGGCGGGAGGAGATTACGAGCAGTACTTC CSARRAGGDYEQYF
TRBJ2-3 TRBD2 - TRBV7-2 TGTGCCAGCAGCTTTAGCGGGCTGGGGGCAGATACGCAGTATTTT CASSFSGLGADTQYF
TRBJ2-5 - few TRBV9 TGTGCCAGCAGCGTAGGAGTTAGTGCGGGAGAGACCCAGTACTTC CASSVGVSAGETQYF
TRBJ1-2 TRBD1 - TRBV7-9 TGTGCCAGCAGCATCGGGACAGCCCTTAATTATGGCTACACCTTC CASSIGTALNYGYTF
TRBJ2-7 - - TRBV6-5 TGTGCCAGCAGTTATTCCCTGGGGGGTTCCTACGAGCAGTACTTC CASSYSLGGSYEQYF
TRBJ1-1 - - TRBV12-3/TRBV12-4 TGTGCCAGCAGTTTCTCAGTGGTGGCCACTGAAGCTTTCTTT CASSFSVVATEAFF
TRBJ1-1 - few TRBV10-3 TGTGCCACGGTTGGGCCAAGAGGGGCGAGTGGGGAAGTTTTCTTT CATVGPRGASGEVFF
TRBJ2-5 TRBD2 few TRBV6-2/TRBV6-3 TGTGCCAGCAGTTATAACATCCCCAGTGCTAGCGGGGGCGTTCGAGAGACCCAGTACTTC CASSYNIPSASGGVRETQYF
TRBJ2-1 - - TRBV7-2 TGTGCCAGCAGCTTAGAGGTGGGACCGGCAGTCTTC CASSLEVGPAVF
TRBJ2-1 - few TRBV20-1 TGCAGTGCTAGGGACGGGTCTGGCTCCTACAATGAGCAGTTCTTC CSARDGSGSYNEQFF
TRBJ2-6 - - TRBV20-1 TGCAGTGCCGGACCCTATTACCCTGGGGCCAACGTCCTGACTTTC CSAGPYYPGANVLTF
TRBJ1-2 - - TRBV6-1 TGTGCCAGCAGTGAAGCCGGGGGAGACTATGGCTACACCTTC CASSEAGGDYGYTF
TRBJ2-4 TRBD2 few TRBV6-6 TGTGCCAGCAGTTGGGGACTAGCGGGGGAGTCTGACTTC CASSWGLAGESDF
TRBJ2-1 TRBD1 many TRBV5-6 TGTGCCAGCAGCTTAGGGGACAGAAGGGCCAATGAGCAGTTCTTC CASSLGDRRANEQFF
TRBJ2-7 - - TRBV20-1 TGCAGTGCTAGAGGGAGGGGAGTACCAGCCTACGAGCAGTACTTC CSARGRGVPAYEQYF
TRBJ2-5 - many TRBV20-1 TGCAGTGCTAGGACTAGAACCCACCAAGAGACCCAGTACTTC CSARTRTHQETQYF
TRBJ2-3 - few TRBV29-1 TGCAGCCATCAGCCCGGGACGGCAACAGATACGCAGTATTTT CSHQPGTATDTQYF
TRBJ2-3 - - TRBV4-2 TGTGCCAGCAGCCAAGGTTGGGAAGACTCTACGCAGTATTTT CASSQGWEDSTQYF
TRBJ1-2 - - TRBV2 TGTGCCACCCAGGGCAGTATCTATGGCTACACCTTC CATQGSIYGYTF
TRBJ2-7 - - TRBV7-2 TGTGCCAGCAGCCAATCCCCCCACGAGCAGTACTTC CASSQSPHEQYF
TRBJ2-5 - few TRBV5-1 TGCGCCAGCAGCGAACAGGGAGAAGAGACCCAGTACTTC CASSEQGEETQYF
TRBJ2-1 - few TRBV7-2 TGTGCCAGCATGAGTGGTTCGTCCGTGAGGAATGAGCAGTTCTTC CASMSGSSVRNEQFF
TRBJ1-1 - once TRBV20-1 TGCAGTGCTAGAGTTGTCCCTAACACTGAAGCTTTCTTT CSARVVPNTEAFF
TRBJ2-1 - - TRBV4-3 TGCGCCAGCAGCCAAGACTCGAGACTTTACAATGAGCAGTTCTTC CASSQDSRLYNEQFF
TRBJ2-7 TRBD2 - TRBV11-2 TGTGCCAGCAGCTTAGCCAGCGGGATTTACGAGCAGTACTTC CASSLASGIYEQYF
TRBJ2-7 TRBD2 few TRBV7-9 TGTGCCAGCACCCCGTGGGGTAGCGGGAGGGCCGGCCACGAGCAGTACTTC CASTPWGSGRAGHEQYF
TRBJ1-1 TRBD1 - TRBV6-1 TGTGCCAGCAGTTACACAGGGGTCAACACTGAAGCTTTCTTT CASSYTGVNTEAFF
TRBJ2-1 - few TRBV20-1 TGCAGTGCTAGAGATAGGGGACCTAGCCAGTTCTTC CSARDRGPSQFF
TRBJ1-6 - few TRBV21-1 TGTGCCAGCAGCAAAGTGAGACGGGGCCCCCTCCACTTT CASSKVRRGPLHF
TRBJ1-5 - - TRBV7-2 TGTGCCAGCAGCCCCCGTCCTAATAGCAATCAGCCCCAGCATTTT CASSPRPNSNQPQHF
TRBJ1-2 - few TRBV20-1 TGCAGCAGCGGGGTGATGGATAGGGGTGGCTACACCTTC CSSGVMDRGGYTF
TRBJ1-1 - - TRBV20-1 TGCAGTGCTAGCTCGGGACGGAGGGAAGCTTTCTTT CSASSGRREAFF
TRBJ2-3 TRBD2 - TRBV20-1 TGCAGTGCTGGACCCCCCGGGGGGGCCTCAGATACGCAGTATTTT CSAGPPGGASDTQYF
TRBJ2-1 - - TRBV24-1 TGTGCCACCAGTCGGATCTTTTGGGTATTCTTC CATSRIFWVFF